The T cell receptor (beta chain) under discussion was sequenced for a study of cytomegalovirus exposure and HLA in healthy donors. The wider study: Most genotyped donors, over 70% of 398, had Caucasian-associated genetic ancestry.

The CDR3 runs to 14 residues. Germline assignment: CDR1 SGHAT and CDR2 FQNNGV. V lost 6 bases to trimming and J lost 5 bases, with 11 bases between them. Whole-study findings and limits: Published work reported that the classifier diagnosed cytomegalovirus status with high specificity and sensitivity.

The PCR had 60 Vbeta and 13 Jbeta primers. Methods used by the authors: Around 11 million of some 80 million unique TCR beta chains were shared, per a later count. Sequenced by immunoSEQ multiplex PCR; TCRdb stores in-frame clones only, minus some. The V and J calls and clone size come from that table; D and trimming were worked out from the DNA. The sample holds some 77,000 clones; 79% are singletons and the top ten take 2.5%. With regard to this clone: Its antigen remains unidentified.

This rearrangement joins TRBV11-2 to TRBJ1-6; D gene unclear. The source material was PBMCs. The sequence was collected from a man aged 25-45 years in good health and CMV-seronegative. CDR3 DNA: TGTGCCAGCAGTTTCCGGGGTAATAATTCACCCCTCCACTTT. Encoded protein: CASSFRGNNSPLHF.